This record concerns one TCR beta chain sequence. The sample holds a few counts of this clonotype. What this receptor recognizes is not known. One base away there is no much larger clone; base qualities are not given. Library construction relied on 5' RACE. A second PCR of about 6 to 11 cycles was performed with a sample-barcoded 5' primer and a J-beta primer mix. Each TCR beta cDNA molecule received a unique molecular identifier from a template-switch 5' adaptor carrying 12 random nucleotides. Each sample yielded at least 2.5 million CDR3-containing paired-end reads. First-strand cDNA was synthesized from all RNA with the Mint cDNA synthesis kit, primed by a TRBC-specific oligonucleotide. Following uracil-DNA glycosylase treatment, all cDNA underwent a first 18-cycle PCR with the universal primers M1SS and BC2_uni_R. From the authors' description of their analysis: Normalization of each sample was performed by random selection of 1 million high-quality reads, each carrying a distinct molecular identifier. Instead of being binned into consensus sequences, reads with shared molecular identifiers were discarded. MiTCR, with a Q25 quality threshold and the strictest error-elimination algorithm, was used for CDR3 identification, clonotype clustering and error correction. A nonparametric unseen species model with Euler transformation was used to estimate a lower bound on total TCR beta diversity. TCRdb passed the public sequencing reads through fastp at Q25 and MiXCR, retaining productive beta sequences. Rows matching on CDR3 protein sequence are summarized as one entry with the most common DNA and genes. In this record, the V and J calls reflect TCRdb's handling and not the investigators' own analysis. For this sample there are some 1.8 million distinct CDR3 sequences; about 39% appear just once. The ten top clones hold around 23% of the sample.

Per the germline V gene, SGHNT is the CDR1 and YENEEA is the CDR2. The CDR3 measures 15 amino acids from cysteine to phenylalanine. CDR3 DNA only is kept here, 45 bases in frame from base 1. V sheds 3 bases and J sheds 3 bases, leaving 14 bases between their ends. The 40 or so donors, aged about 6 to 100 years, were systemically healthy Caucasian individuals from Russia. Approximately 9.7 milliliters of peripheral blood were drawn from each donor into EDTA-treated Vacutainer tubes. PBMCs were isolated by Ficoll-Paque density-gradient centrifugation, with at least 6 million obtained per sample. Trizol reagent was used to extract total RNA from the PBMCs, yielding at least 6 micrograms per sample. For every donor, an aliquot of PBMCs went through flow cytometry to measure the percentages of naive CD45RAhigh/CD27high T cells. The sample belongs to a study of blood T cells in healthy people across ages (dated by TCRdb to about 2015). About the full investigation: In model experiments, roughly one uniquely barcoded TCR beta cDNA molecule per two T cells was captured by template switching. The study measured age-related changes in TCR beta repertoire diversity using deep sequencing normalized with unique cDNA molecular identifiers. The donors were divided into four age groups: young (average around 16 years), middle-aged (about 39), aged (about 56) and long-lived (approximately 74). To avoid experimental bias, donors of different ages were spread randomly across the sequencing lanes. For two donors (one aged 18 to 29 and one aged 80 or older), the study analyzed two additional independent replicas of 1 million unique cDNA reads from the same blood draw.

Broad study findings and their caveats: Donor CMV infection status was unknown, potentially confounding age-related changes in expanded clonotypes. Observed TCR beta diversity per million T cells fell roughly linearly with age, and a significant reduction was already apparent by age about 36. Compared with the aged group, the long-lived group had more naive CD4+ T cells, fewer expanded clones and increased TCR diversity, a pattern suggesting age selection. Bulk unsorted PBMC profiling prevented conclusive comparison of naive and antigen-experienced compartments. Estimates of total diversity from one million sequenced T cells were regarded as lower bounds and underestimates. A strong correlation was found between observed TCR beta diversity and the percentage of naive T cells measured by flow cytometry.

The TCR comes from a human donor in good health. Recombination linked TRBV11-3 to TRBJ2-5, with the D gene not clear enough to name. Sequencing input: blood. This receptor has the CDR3 CASSLWTKDEETQYF. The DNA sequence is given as TGTGCCAGCAGCTTGTGGACGAAGGATGAAGAGACCCAGTACTTC.